The sequence of this T cell receptor (beta chain) was determined in a study of graft-versus-host responses after intestinal transplantation. The germline gives CDR1 SNHLY, CDR2 FYNNEI. V was clipped by 6 bases and J by 6 bases; unmatched bases: 5. The CDR3 is 15 amino acids. Study findings and constraints: Recipient marrow harbored GvH clones, some of which surfaced first in ileum or blood.

As concerns this clone: Its antigen remains unknown.

Sequencing was performed with immunoSEQ multiplex PCR; in TCRdb, only in-frame clones are kept and a portion is missing. The repertoire includes 80,000 to 100,000 clones, about nine tenths of them detected once, and around 0.07% sits in the top ten. Source: unstimulated CD8+ T cells sorted from spleen or lymph node cells, taken before transplant. The sequence derives from a human donor who was the organ donor for an intestinal transplant. The chain has TRBV2 and TRBJ2-2; 12 positions agree with TRBD2. The CDR3 DNA reads as TGTGCCAGCAGCCTAGCGGGAGGGCCCGCCGGGGAGCTGTTTTTT. Translated, it gives CASSLAGGPAGELFF.